This section outlines one T cell receptor (beta chain) sequence together with its context. Antigen: not known. Germline loops: CDR1 SGHNT, CDR2 YENEEA. This CDR3 is built from 18 residues. The ends lost 3 bases at V and 5 bases at J; junction bases unmatched: 17. The data were taken from a study of cytomegalovirus exposure and HLA in healthy donors. Turning to the study itself: Ancestry clustering placed roughly 86% of about 400 genotyped donors in the Caucasian-associated cluster. Points from the study as a whole: In the analysis, some V segments, TRBV6-2 and TRBV6-3 included, were excluded as indistinguishable.

Healthy bone marrow donors made up the donors. PCR employed 60 Vbeta and 13 Jbeta primers. Repertoires were generated with immunoSEQ multiplex PCR, while TCRdb's copy carries only in-frame clones and drops some. The sample shows about 200,000 clones, approximately 78% of them seen only once. The V and J genes are TRBV11-3 and TRBJ2-3, with TRBD1 identical over 7 bases. This TCR came from a male donor in good health and CMV-seronegative. The material sequenced was PBMCs. The CDR3 is CASSLERTGDSSGDTQYF. CDR3 nucleotides: TGTGCCAGCAGCTTGGAAAGGACAGGAGATTCTTCAGGAGATACGCAGTATTTT.